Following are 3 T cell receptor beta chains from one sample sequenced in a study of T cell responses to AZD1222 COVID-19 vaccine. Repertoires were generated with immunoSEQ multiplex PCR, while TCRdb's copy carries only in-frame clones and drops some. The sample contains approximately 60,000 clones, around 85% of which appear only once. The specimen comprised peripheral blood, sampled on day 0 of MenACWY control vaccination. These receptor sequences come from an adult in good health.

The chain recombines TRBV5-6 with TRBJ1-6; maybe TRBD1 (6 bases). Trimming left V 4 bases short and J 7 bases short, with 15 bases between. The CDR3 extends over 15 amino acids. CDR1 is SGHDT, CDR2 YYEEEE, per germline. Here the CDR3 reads CASSNPGGLNSPLHF. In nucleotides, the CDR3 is TGTGCCAGCAGCAACCCCGGGGGGCTCAATTCACCCCTCCACTTT.

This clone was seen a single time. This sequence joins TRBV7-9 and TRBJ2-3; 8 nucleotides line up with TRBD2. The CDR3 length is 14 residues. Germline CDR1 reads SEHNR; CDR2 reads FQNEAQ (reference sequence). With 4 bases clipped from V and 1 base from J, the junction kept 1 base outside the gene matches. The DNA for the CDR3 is TGTGCCAGCAGCTCTAGCGGGCGCACAGATACGCAGTATTTT. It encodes CASSSSGRTDTQYF.

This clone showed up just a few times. This CDR3 is CASSLWGDTNYGYTF. The DNA for the CDR3 is TGTGCCAGCAGCTTGTGGGGGGATACTAACTATGGCTACACCTTC. This chain connects TRBV5-5 to TRBJ1-2, with D perhaps TRBD1 (5 bases). This CDR3 spans 15 amino acids. From germline, CDR1 is SGHKS and CDR2 YYEKEE (reference sequence). V was trimmed by 1 base and J by 0 bases, leaving 10 bases between them.